The present TCR beta chain was sequenced within a study of ipilimumab plus nivolumab after autologous stem cell transplantation. Produced via immunoSEQ multiplex PCR; TCRdb's table is partial and in-frame only. The sample carries more than 20,000 clones, 77% recorded once. Ipilimumab, 1 mg/kg, started 14 to 28 days after autologous transplant. Trimming removed 8 bases from V and 9 bases from J, with 20 bases in between. This CDR3 comprises 14 residues. Germline loops: CDR1 SNHLY, CDR2 FYNNEI. The genes are TRBV2 and TRBJ2-1; D perhaps matches TRBD1 (7 bases). The source is a male donor with diffuse large B-cell lymphoma. This material consisted of PBMCs, taken in a trial of ipilimumab plus nivolumab as post-transplant consolidation. The CDR3: CASGGDSGDSEQFF. CDR3 nucleotides: TGTGCCAGCGGTGGGGACTCGGGGGACAGTGAGCAGTTCTTC.